This T cell receptor beta chain was retrieved from a study of cytomegalovirus exposure and HLA in healthy donors. Vbeta (60) and Jbeta (13) primers were used in the PCR. The table came from immunoSEQ multiplex PCR; TCRdb's copy has only in-frame clones and leaves some out. This table has 200,000 to 250,000 clones, about 85% appearing once. The germline V gene encodes CDR1 MNHEY and CDR2 SVGAGI. The ends lost 6 bases at V and 2 bases at J; junction bases unmatched: 2. The CDR3 is 14 residues long. Sequenced material: PBMCs. This receptor was identified in a girl aged 2 to 9 in good health and CMV-seronegative. The genes are TRBV6-5 and TRBJ1-5; TRBD1 matches at 9 bases. CDR3 in DNA: TGTGCCAGCAGCTGGACAGGGGGCAATCAGCCCCAGCATTTT. Amino acid sequence: CASSWTGGNQPQHF.